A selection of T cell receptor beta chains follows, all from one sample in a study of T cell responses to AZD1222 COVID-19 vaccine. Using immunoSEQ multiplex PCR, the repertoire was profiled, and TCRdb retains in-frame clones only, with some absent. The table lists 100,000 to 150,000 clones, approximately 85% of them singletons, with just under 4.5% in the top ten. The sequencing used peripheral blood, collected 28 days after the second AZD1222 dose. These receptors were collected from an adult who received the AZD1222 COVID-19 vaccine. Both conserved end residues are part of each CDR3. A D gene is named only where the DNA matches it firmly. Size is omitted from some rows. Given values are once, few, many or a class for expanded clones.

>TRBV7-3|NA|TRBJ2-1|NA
CASSYSGGRSYNEQFF
TGTGCCAGCAGCTACTCTGGCGGGCGGTCCTACAATGAGCAGTTCTTC
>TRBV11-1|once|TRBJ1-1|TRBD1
CASSSLRGLNTEAFF
TGTGCCAGCAGCTCGTTGAGGGGGCTGAACACTGAAGCTTTCTTT
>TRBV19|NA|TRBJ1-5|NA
CASNGPSYSNQPQHF
TGTGCCAGTAACGGGCCCTCTTATAGCAATCAGCCCCAGCATTTT
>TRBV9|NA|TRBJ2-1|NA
CASSVGAAGFRNEQFF
TGTGCCAGCAGCGTAGGGGCGGCGGGTTTCAGGAATGAGCAGTTCTTC
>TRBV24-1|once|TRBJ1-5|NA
CATSDSRGWDQPQHF
TGTGCCACCAGTGATTCGAGAGGGTGGGATCAGCCCCAGCATTTT
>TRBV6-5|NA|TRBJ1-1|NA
CASSPPGRNTEAFF
TGTGCCAGCAGTCCCCCCGGCCGTAACACTGAAGCTTTCTTT
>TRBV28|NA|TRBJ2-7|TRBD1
CASSLVPGQGAYEQYF
TGTGCCAGCAGTTTAGTACCGGGACAGGGGGCCTACGAGCAGTACTTC
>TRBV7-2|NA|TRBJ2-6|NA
CASSLEGSGANVLTF
TGTGCCAGCAGCTTGGAGGGTTCTGGGGCCAACGTCCTGACTTTC
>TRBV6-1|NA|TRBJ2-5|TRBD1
CASSEARQGAGQETQYF
TGTGCCAGCAGTGAAGCGCGACAGGGGGCGGGCCAAGAGACCCAGTACTTC
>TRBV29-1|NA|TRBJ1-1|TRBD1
CSADDRETEAFF
TGCAGCGCCGACGACAGGGAGACTGAAGCTTTCTTT
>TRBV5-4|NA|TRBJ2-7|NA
CASSPSGSYEQYF
TGTGCCAGCAGCCCGTCGGGTTCCTACGAGCAGTACTTC
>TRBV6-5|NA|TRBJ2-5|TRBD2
CASTPVGGGGETQYF
TGTGCCAGCACCCCTGTGGGGGGGGGAGGGGAGACCCAGTACTTC
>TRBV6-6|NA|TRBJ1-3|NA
CASSNGRGNTIYF
TGTGCCAGCAGTAACGGTCGGGGAAACACCATATATTTT
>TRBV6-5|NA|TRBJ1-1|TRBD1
CASSSAWGQTYTEAFF
TGTGCCAGCAGTTCCGCCTGGGGACAGACTTACACTGAAGCTTTCTTT
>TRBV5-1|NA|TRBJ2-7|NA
CASSLWWDGSYEQYF
TGCGCCAGCAGCTTGTGGTGGGACGGATCCTACGAGCAGTACTTC
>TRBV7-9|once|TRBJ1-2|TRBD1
CASSRTGTGESLGGYTF
TGTGCCAGCAGCCGGACCGGGACAGGGGAGTCGCTCGGCGGCTACACCTTC
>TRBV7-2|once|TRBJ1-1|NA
CASSLAQAPGTEAFF
TGTGCCAGCAGCTTAGCGCAGGCCCCGGGGACTGAAGCTTTCTTT
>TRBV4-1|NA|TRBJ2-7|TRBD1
CASSYSAGQGTYEQYF
TGCGCCAGCAGCTACTCTGCGGGACAGGGGACCTACGAGCAGTACTTC
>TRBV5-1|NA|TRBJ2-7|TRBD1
CASSGPTGTNEQYF
TGCGCCAGCAGCGGCCCGACAGGGACCAACGAGCAGTACTTC
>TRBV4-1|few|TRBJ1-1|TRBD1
CASSQGRFMGQGSSEAFF
TGCGCCAGCAGCCAAGGGCGGTTTATGGGACAGGGATCATCTGAAGCTTTCTTT
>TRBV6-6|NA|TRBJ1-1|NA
CASRFQANTEAFF
TGTGCCAGCAGGTTCCAGGCGAACACTGAAGCTTTCTTT
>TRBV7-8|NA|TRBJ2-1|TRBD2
CASSPRTSGGTYNEQFF
TGTGCCAGCAGCCCTCGGACTAGCGGGGGGACCTACAATGAGCAGTTCTTC
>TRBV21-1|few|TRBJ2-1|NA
CASSKRRERGFF
TGTGCCAGCAGCAAGCGGCGGGAAAGGGGGTTCTTC
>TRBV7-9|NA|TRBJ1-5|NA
CASSSGWGSNQPQHF
TGTGCCAGCAGTTCAGGCTGGGGGAGCAATCAGCCCCAGCATTTT
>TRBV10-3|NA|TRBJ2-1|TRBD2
CAIRSGGDSYNEQFF
TGTGCCATCAGATCCGGGGGGGACTCCTACAATGAGCAGTTCTTC
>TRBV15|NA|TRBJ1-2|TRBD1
CATAEGARDYGYTF
TGTGCCACCGCAGAGGGGGCGCGGGACTATGGCTACACCTTC
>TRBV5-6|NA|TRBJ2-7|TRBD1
CASSIGGIKYF
TGTGCCAGCAGCATAGGGGGCATTAAGTACTTC
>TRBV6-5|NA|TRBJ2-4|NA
CASSYSRLAKNIQYF
TGTGCCAGCAGTTACTCGAGGTTAGCCAAAAACATTCAGTACTTC
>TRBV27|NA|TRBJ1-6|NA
CASSSGTRSPLHF
TGTGCCAGCAGTTCAGGGACGAGGTCACCCCTCCACTTT
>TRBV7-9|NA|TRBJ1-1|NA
CASARSGAAFF
TGTGCCAGCGCAAGGTCTGGGGCGGCTTTCTTT
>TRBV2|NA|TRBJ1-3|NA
CASSELTHGNTIYF
TGTGCCAGCAGTGAGCTGACACATGGAAACACCATATATTTT